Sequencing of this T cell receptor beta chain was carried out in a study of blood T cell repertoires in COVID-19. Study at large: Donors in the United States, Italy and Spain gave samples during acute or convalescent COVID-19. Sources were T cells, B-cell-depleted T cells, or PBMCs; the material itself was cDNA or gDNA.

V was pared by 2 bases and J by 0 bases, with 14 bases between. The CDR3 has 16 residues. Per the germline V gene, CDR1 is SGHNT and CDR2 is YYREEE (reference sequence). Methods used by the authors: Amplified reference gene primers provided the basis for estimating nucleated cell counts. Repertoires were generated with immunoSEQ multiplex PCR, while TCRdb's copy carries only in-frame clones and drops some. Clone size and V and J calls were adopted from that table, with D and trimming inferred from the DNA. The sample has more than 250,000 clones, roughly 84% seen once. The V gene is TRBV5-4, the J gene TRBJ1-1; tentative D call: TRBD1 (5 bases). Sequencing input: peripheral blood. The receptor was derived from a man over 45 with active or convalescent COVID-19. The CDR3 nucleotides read TGTGCCAGCAGCTTCGGGCAGGGTCTCATGAACACTGAAGCTTTCTTT. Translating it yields CASSFGQGLMNTEAFF.